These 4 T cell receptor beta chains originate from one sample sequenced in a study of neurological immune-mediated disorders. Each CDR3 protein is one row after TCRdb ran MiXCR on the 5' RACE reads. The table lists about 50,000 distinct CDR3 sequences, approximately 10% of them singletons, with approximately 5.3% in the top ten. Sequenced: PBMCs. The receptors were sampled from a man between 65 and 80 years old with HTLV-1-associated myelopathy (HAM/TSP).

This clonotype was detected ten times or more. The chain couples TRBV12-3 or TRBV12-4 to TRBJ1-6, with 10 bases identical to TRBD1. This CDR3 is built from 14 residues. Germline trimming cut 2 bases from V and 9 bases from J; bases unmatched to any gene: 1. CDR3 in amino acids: CASSLRDRGSPLHF. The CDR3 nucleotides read TGTGCCAGCAGTTTACGGGACAGGGGTTCACCCCTCCACTTT.

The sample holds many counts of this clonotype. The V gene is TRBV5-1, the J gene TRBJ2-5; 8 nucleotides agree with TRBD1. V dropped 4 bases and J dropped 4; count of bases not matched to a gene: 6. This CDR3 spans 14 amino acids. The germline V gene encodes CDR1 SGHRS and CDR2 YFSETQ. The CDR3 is CASSTGQGRETQYF. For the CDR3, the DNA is TGCGCCAGCAGCACCGGACAGGGCAGAGAGACCCAGTACTTC.

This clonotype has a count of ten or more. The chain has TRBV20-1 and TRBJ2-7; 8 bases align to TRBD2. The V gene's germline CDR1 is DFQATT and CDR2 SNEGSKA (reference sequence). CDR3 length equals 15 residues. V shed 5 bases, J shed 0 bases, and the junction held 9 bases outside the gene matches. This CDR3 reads CSAHLGRGPSYEQYF. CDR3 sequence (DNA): TGCAGTGCTCATCTCGGGAGGGGCCCCTCCTACGAGCAGTACTTC.

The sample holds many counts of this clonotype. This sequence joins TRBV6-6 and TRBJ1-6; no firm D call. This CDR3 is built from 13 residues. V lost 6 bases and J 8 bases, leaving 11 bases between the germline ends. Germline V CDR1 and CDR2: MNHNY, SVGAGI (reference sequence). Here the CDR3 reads CASSQKQDSPLHF. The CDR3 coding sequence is TGTGCCAGCAGCCAAAAACAAGATTCACCCCTCCACTTT.